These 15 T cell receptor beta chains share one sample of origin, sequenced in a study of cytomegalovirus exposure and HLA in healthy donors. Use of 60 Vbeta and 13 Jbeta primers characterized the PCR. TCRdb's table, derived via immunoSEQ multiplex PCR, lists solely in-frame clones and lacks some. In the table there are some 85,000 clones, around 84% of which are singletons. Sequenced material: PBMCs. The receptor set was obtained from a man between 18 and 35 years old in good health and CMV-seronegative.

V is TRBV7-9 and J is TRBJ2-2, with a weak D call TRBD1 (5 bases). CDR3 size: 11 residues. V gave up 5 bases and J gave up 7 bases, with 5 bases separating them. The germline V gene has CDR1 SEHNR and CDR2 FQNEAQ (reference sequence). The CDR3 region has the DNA TGTGCCAGCAGCCAGGGCGGGGAGCTGTTTTTT. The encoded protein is CASSQGGELFF.

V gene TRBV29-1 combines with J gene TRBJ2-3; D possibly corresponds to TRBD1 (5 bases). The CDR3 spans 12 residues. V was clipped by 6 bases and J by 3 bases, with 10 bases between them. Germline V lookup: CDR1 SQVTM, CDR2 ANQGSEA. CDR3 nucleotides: TGCAGCGTGATGCAGGGTACAGATACGCAGTATTTT. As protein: CSVMQGTDTQYF.

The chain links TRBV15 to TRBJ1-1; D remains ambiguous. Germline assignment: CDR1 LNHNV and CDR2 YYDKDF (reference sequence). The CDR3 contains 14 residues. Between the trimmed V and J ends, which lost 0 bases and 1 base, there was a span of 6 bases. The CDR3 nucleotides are TGTGCCACCAGCAGAGACGGGAAGAACACTGAAGCTTTCTTT. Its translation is CATSRDGKNTEAFF.

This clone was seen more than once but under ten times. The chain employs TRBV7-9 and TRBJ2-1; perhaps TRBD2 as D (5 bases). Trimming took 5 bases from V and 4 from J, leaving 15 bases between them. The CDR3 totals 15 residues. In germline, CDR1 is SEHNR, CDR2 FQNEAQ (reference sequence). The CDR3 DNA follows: TGTGCCAGCAGCACCCCTGGGATAGCGTACAATGAGCAGTTCTTC. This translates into CASSTPGIAYNEQFF.

The CDR3 coding sequence is TGTGCCAGCATCAAAGCGGGACAGGGCCACGAGCAGTACTTC. Translation gives CASIKAGQGHEQYF. This chain joins TRBV27 and TRBJ2-7; TRBD1 matches at 9 bases. V trimming: 7 bases; J trimming: 5 bases; junction bases outside the gene matches: 9. The CDR3 runs to 14 residues. The germline V gene encodes CDR1 MNHEY and CDR2 SMNVEV (reference sequence).

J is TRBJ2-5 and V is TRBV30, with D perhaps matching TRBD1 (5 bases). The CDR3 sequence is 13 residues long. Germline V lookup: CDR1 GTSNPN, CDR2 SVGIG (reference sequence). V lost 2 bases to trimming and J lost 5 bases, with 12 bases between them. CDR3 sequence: CAWSMGLMETQYF. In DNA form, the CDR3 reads TGTGCCTGGAGTATGGGGCTCATGGAGACCCAGTACTTC.

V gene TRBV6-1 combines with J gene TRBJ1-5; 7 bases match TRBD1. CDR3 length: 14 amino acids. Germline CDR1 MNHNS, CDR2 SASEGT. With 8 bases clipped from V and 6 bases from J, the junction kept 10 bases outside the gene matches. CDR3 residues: CASGMTGSSQPQHF. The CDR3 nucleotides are TGTGCCAGCGGTATGACAGGGTCGAGTCAGCCCCAGCATTTT.

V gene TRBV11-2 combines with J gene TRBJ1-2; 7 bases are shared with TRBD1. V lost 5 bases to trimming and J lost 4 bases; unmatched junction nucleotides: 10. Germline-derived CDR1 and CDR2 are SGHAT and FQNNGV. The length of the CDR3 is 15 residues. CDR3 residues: CASSVRQGRGYGYTF. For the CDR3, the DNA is TGTGCCAGCAGCGTTCGACAGGGAAGAGGCTATGGCTACACCTTC.

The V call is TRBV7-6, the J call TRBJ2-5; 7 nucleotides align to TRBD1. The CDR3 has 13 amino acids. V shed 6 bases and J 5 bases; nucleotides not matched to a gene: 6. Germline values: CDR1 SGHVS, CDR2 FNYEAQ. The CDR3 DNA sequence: TGTGCCAGCAGTACACAGGGGCGGGAGACCCAGTACTTC. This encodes CASSTQGRETQYF.

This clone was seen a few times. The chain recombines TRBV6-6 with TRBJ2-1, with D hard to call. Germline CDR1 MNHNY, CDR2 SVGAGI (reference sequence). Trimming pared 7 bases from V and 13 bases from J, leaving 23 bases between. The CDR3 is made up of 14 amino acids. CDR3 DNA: TGTGCCAGCAACCATAGCCCTGAGTTACATACACAGTTCTTC. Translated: CASNHSPELHTQFF.

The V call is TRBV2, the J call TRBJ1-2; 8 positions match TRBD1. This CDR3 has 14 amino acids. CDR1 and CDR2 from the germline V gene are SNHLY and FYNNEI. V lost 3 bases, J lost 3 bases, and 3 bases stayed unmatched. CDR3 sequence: CASSDRGLYYGYTF. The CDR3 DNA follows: TGTGCCAGCAGTGACAGGGGGCTTTACTATGGCTACACCTTC.

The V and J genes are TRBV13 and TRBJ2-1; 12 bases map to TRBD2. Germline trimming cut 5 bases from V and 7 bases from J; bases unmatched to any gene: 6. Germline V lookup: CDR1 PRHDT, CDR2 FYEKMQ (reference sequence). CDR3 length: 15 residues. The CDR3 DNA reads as TGTGCCAGCAGCCAGCCGACTAGCGGGAGAAATGAGCAGTTCTTC. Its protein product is CASSQPTSGRNEQFF. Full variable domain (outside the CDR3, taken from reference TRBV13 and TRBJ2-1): AAGVIQSPRHLIKEKRETATLKCYPIPRHDTVYWYQQGPGQDPQFLISFYEKMQSDKGSIPDRFSAQQFSDYHSELNMSSLELGDSALYFCASSQPTSGRNEQFFGPGTRLTVL.

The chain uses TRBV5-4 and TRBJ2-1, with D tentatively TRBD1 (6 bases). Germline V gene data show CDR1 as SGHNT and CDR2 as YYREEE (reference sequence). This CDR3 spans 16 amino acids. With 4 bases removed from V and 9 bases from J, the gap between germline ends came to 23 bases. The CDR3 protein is CASSRRQAGPRGEQFF. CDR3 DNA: TGTGCCAGCAGCCGACGACAAGCTGGCCCCAGGGGTGAGCAGTTCTTC.

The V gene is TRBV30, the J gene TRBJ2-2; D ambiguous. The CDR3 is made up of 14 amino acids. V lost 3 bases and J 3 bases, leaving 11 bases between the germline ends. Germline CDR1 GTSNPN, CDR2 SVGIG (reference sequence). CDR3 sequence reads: CAWSPTDYTGELFF. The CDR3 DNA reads TGTGCCTGGAGCCCCACAGATTACACCGGGGAGCTGTTTTTT.

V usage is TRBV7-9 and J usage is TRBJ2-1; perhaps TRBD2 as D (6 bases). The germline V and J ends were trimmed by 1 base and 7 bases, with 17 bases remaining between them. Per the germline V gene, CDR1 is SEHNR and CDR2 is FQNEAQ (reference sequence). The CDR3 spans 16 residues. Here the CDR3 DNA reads TGTGCCAGCAGCTTAGATCTGAGCGGAGGGGCGAATGAGCAGTTCTTC. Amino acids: CASSLDLSGGANEQFF. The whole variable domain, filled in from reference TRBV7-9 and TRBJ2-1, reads DTGVSQNPRHKITKRGQNVTFRCDPISEHNRLYWYRQTLGQGPEFLTYFQNEAQLEKSRLLSDRFSAERPKGSFSTLEIQRTEQGDSAMYLCASSLDLSGGANEQFFGPGTRLTVL.